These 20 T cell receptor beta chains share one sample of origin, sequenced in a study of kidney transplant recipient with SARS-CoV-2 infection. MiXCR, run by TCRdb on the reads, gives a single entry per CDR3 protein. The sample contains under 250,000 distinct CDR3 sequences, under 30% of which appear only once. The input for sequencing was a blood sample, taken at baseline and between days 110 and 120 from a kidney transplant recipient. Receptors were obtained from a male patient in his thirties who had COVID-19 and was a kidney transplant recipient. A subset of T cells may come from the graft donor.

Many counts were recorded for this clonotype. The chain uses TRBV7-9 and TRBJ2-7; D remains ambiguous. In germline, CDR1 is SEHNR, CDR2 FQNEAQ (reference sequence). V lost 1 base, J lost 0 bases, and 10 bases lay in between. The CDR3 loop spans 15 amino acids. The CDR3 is CASSLGQEYSYEQYF. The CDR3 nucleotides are TGTGCCAGCAGCTTAGGGCAGGAGTACTCCTACGAGCAGTACTTC.

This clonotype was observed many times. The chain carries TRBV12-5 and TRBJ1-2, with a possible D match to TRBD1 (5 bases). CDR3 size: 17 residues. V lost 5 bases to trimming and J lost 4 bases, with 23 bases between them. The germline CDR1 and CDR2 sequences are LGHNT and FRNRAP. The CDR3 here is CASGTRVLQGKTYGYTF. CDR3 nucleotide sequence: TGTGCTAGTGGTACACGTGTTTTGCAGGGAAAGACCTATGGCTACACCTTC.

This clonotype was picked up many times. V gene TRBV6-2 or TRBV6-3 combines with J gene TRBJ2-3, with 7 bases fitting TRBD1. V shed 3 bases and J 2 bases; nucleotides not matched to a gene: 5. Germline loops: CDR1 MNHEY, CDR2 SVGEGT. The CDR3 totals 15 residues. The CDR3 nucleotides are TGTGCCAGCAGTTATCACAGGGGTTTCACAGATACGCAGTATTTT. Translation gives CASSYHRGFTDTQYF.

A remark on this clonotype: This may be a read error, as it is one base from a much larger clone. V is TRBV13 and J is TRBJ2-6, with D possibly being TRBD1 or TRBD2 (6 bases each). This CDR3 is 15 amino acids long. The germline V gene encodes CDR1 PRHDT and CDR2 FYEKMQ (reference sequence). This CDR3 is CASSLGVPGANVLIF. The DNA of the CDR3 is TGTGCCAGCAGCTTGGGGGTACCGGGGGCCAACGTCCTGATTTTC.

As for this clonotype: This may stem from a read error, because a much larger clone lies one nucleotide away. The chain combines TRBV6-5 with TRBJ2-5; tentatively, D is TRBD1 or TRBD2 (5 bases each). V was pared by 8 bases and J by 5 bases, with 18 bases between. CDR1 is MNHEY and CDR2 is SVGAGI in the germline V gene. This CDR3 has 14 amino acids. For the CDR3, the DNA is TGTGCCAGCTTCTTTGGGACCCCCGGGGAGACCCAGTACTTC. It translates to CASFFGTPGETQYF.

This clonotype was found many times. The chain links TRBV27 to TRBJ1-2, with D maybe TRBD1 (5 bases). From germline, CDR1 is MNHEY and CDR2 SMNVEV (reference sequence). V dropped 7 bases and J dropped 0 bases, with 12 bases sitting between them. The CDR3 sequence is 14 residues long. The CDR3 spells CASKGPGTNYGYTF. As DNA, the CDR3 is TGTGCCAGCAAGGGACCTGGGACTAACTATGGCTACACCTTC.

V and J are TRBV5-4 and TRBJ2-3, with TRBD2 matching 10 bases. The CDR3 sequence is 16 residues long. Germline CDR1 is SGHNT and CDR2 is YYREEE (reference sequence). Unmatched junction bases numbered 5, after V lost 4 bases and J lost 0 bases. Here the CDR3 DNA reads TGTGCCAGCAGCCAGGGACTAGCGTTGAGCACAGATACGCAGTATTTT. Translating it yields CASSQGLALSTDTQYF.

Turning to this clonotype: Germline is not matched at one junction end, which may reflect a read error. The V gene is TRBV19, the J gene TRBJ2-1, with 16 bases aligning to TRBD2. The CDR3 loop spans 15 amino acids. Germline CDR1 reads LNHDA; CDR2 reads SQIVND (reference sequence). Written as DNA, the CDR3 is TGTCCCAGTAGTCCCGGGACTAGCGGGAGGGATGAGCAGTTCTTC. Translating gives CPSSPGTSGRDEQFF.

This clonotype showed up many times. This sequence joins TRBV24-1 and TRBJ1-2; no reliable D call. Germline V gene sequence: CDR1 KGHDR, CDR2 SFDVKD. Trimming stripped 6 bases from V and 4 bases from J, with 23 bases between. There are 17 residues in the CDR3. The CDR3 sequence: CATSPDYSTRKTYGYTF. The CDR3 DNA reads TGTGCCACCAGTCCCGACTATAGTACCAGAAAGACCTATGGCTACACCTTC.

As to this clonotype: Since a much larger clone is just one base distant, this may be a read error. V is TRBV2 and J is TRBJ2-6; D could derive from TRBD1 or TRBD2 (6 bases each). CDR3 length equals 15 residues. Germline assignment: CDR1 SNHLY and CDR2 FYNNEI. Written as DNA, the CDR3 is TGTGTCAGGGGAGGCATTGGCTCTGGGGCCAACGTCCTGACTTTC. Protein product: CVRGGIGSGANVLTF.

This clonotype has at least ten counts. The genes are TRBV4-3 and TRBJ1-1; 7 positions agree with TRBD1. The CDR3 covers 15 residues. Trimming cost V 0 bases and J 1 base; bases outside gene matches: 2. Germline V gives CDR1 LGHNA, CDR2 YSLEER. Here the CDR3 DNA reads TGCGCCAGCAGCCAAGATCAGGGGGGGAACACTGAAGCTTTCTTT. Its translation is CASSQDQGGNTEAFF.

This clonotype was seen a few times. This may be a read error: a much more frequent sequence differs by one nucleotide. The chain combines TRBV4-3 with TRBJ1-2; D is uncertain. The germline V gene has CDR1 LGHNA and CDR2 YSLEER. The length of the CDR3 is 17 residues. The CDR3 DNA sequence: TGCGCCAGCAGCAAGGTCAAAGGACGTCGAAAGACCTATGGCCACACCTTC. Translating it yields CASSKVKGRRKTYGHTF.

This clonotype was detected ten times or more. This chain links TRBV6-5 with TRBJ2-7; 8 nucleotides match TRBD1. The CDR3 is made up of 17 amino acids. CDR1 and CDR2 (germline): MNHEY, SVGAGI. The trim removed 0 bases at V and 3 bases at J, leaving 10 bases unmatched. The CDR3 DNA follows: TGTGCCAGCAGTTACTCGAAGCAGGGGGCCCAAAACTACGAGCAGTACTTC. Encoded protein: CASSYSKQGAQNYEQYF.

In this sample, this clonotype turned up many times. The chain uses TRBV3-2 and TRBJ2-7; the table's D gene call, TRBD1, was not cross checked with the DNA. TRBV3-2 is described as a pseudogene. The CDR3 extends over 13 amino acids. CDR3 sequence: CASSLRQGFEQYF. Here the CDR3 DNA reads TGTGCCAGCAGCCTTAGACAGGGATTCGAGCAGTACTTC.

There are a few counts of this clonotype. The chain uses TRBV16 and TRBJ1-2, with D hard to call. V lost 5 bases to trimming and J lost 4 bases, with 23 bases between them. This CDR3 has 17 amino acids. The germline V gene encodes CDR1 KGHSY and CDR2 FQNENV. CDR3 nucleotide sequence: TGTGCCAGCAGCGGGTGTGCGGTCGTTAGAAAGACCTATGGCTACACCTTC. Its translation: CASSGCAVVRKTYGYTF.

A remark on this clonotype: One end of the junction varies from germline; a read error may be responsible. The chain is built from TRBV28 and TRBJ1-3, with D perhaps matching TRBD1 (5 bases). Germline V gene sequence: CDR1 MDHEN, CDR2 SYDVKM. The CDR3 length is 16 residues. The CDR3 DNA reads TGTGCCAGCAGTTTTATGGGACTGAGCTCTGGAAGCACCATATATTTT. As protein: CASSFMGLSSGSTIYF.

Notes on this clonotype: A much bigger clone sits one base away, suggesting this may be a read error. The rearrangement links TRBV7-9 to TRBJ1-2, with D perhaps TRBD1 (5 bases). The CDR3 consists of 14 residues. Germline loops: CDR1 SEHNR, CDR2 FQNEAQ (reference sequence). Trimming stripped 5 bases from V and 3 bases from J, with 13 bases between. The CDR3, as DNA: TGTGCCAGCAGCAAGACAGCCCAGGACTATGGCTACACCTTC. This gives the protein CASSKTAQDYGYTF. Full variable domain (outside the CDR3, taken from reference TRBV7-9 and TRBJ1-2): DTGVSQNPRHKITKRGQNVTFRCDPISEHNRLYWYRQTLGQGPEFLTYFQNEAQLEKSRLLSDRFSAERPKGSFSTLEIQRTEQGDSAMYLCASSKTAQDYGYTFGSGTRLTVV.

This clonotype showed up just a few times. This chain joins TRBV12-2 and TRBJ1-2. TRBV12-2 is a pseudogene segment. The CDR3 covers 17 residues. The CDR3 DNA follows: TGTGCAAGTCGCGATCTTCCGACTCCACGAAAGACCTATGGCTACACCTTC. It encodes CASRDLPTPRKTYGYTF.

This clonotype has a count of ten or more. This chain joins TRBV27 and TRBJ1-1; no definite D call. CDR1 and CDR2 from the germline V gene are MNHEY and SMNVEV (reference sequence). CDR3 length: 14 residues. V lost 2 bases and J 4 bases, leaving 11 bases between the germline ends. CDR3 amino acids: CASSLAQRSTEAFF. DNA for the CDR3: TGTGCCAGCAGTTTAGCACAGCGGAGCACTGAAGCTTTCTTT.

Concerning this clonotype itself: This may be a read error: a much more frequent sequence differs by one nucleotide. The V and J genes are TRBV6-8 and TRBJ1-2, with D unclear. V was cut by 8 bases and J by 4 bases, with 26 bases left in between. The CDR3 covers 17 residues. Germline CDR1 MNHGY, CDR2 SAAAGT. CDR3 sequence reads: CASGFEKRSRKTYGYTF. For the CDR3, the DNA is TGTGCCAGCGGTTTTGAAAAACGCTCTAGAAAGACCTATGGCTACACCTTC.